This T cell receptor beta chain is drawn from a study of Ad26.COV2.S vaccination and SARS-CoV-2 variants. Study outcomes and limitations: Participants given vaccine showed non-spike TCR breadth similar to that of placebo recipients.

Treatment noted: 15 to 20 received Ad26.COV2.S at low or high dose, single or two shots; roughly 5 received placebo; per-sample allocation not given. Collection of the samples took place on day 63 after the first injection of vaccine or placebo. Vaccination used an Ad26 vector expressing Wuhan-strain SARS-CoV-2 spike. Germline loops: CDR1 MNHNY, CDR2 SVGAGI (reference sequence). The CDR3 is 13 amino acids. After removal of 5 bases from V and 2 bases from J, the junction contained 3 bases not matched to a gene. Assay: immunoSEQ multiplex PCR; the TCRdb copy retains only in-frame clones and omits some. The sample has some 250,000 clones, over 75% seen once; the top ten hold 9.5% to 12%. Comment on this clone: Its antigen is not identified.

Sequencing was performed on peripheral blood, taken in a trial of Ad26.COV2.S vaccine versus placebo. The TCR originated in a person aged 18 to 59 who received the Ad26.COV2.S COVID-19 vaccine or a placebo. The rearrangement joins TRBV6-6 to TRBJ2-7, with 7 bases lining up with TRBD1. The CDR3 nucleotides read TGTGCCAGCAGTGCCCAGGGGGCCTACGAGCAGTACTTC. Its translation is CASSAQGAYEQYF.